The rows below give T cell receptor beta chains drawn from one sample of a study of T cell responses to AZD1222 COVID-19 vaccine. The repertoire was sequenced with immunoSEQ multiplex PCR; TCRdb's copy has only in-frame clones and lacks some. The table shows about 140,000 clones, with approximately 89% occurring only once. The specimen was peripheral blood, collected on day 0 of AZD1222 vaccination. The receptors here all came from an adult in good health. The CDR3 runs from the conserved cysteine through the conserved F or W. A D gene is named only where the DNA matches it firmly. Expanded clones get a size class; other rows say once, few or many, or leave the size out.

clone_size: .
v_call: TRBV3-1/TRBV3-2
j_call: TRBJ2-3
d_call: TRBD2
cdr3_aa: CASSRAGTWGTSGGSSTDTQYF
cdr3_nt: TGTGCCAGCAGCCGGGCGGGTACGTGGGGGACTAGCGGGGGCTCAAGCACAGATACGCAGTATTTT

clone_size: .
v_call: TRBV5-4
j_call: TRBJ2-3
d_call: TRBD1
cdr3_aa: CASSSGQATDTQYF
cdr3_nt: TGTGCCAGCAGCTCCGGACAGGCCACAGATACGCAGTATTTT

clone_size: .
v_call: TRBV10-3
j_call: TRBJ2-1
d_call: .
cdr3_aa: CAISDWSYNEQFF
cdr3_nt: TGTGCCATCAGTGATTGGTCATACAATGAGCAGTTCTTC

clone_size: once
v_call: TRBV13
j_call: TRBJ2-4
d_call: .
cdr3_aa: CASSLRDGRNIQYF
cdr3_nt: TGTGCCAGCAGCTTAAGGGACGGCCGAAACATTCAGTACTTC

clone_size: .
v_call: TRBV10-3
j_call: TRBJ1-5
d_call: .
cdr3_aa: CAISGGVAGQPQHF
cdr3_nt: TGTGCCATCAGTGGGGGGGTGGCAGGTCAGCCCCAGCATTTT

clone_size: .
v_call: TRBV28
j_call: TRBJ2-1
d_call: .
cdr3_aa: CASSLFSGLNEQFF
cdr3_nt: TGTGCCAGCAGTTTATTTTCGGGTTTAAATGAGCAGTTCTTC

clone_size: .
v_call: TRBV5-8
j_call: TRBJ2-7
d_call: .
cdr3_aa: CASSFHSSYEQYF
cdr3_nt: TGTGCCAGCAGCTTTCACAGCTCCTACGAGCAGTACTTC

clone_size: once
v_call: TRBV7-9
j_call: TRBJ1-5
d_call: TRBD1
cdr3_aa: CASSSTGDSNQPQHF
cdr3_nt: TGTGCCAGCAGCTCGACAGGGGATAGCAATCAGCCCCAGCATTTT

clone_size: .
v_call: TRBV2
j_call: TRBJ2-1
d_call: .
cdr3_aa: CASSVFVYEQFF
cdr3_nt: TGTGCCAGCAGTGTTTTTGTCTATGAGCAGTTCTTC

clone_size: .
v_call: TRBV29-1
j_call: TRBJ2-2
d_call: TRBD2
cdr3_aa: CSVVLAGTGELFF
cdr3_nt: TGCAGCGTTGTGCTAGCGGGGACCGGGGAGCTGTTTTTT

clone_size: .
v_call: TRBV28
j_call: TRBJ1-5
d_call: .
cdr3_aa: CASREGTNQPQHF
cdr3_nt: TGTGCCAGTAGAGAGGGGACAAATCAGCCCCAGCATTTT

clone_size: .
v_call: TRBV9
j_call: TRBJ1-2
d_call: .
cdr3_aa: CATSPGSSPNYGYTF
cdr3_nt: TGTGCCACCTCGCCAGGCAGCTCTCCTAACTATGGCTACACCTTC

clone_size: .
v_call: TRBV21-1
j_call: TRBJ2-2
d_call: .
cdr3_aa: CASTSSKGPIIANTGELFF
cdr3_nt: TGTGCCAGCACCAGCAGTAAAGGACCCATCATCGCGAACACCGGGGAGCTGTTTTTT

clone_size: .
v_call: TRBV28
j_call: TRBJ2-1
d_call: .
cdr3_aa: CASSLLDTYNEQFF
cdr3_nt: TGTGCCAGCAGCCTCTTGGACACTTACAATGAGCAGTTCTTC

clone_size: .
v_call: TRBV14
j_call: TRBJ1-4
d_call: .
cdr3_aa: CASSNQVSNEKLFF
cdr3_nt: TGTGCCAGCAGCAACCAGGTGTCTAATGAAAAACTGTTTTTT

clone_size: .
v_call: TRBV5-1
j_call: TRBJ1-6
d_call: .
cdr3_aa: CASSSQGSGNSPLHF
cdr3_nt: TGCGCCAGCAGCTCGCAGGGGTCGGGCAATTCACCCCTCCACTTT

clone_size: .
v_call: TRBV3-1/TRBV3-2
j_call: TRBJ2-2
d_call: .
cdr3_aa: CASSQGYRGELFF
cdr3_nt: TGTGCCAGCAGCCAAGGGTACCGCGGGGAGCTGTTTTTT

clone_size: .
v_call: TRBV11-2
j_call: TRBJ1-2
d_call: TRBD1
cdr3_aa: CASSLSRDSSYGYTF
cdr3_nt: TGTGCCAGCAGCTTATCAAGGGACAGCTCCTATGGCTACACCTTC

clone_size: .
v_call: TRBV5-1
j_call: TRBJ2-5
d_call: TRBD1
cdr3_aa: CASSPGGRETQYF
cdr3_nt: TGCGCCAGCAGCCCAGGGGGCAGGGAGACCCAGTACTTC

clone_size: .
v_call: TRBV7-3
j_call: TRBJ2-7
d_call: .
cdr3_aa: CASSLKGGAREQYF
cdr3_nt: TGTGCCAGCAGCTTAAAGGGGGGAGCAAGGGAGCAGTACTTC

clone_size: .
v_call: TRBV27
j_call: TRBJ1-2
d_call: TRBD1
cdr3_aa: CASRDRGYSHYGYTF
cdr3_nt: TGTGCCAGCAGGGACAGGGGGTATTCGCACTATGGCTACACCTTC

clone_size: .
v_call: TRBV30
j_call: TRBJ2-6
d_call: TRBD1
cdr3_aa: CALQSRGSSGANVLTF
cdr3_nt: TGTGCCCTCCAATCCAGGGGGAGTTCTGGGGCCAACGTCCTGACTTTC

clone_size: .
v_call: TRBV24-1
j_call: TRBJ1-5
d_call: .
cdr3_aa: CATSDEHQPQHF
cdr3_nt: TGTGCCACCAGCGACGAGCATCAGCCCCAGCATTTT

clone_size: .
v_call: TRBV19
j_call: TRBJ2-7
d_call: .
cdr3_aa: CASSIRLVGPYEQYF
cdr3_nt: TGTGCCAGTAGTATTAGACTGGTCGGTCCCTACGAGCAGTACTTC

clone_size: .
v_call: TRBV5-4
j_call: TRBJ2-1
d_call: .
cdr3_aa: CASSLSVEWNEQFF
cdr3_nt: TGTGCCAGCAGCTTAAGTGTAGAGTGGAATGAGCAGTTCTTC

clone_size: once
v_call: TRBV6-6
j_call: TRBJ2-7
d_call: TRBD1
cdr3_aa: CASSAIQGKEQYF
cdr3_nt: TGTGCCAGCAGCGCAATACAGGGGAAGGAGCAGTACTTC